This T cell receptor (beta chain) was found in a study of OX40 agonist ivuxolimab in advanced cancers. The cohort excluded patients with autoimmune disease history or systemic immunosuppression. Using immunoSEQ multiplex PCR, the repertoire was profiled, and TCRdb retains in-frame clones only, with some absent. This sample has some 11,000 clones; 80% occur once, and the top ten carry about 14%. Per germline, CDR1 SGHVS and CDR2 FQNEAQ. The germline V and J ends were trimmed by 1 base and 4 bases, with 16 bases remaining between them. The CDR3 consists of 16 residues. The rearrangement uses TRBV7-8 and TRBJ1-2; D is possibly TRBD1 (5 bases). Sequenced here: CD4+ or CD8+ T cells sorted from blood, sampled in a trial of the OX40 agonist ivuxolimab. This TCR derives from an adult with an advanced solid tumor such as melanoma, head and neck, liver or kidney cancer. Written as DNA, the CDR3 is TGTGCCAGCAGCTTAGATGAGTCAAAGGGGTTCTATGGCTACACCTTC. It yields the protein CASSLDESKGFYGYTF.